This T cell receptor beta chain emerged from a study of a mutant IDH1 vaccine in newly diagnosed glioma. Study overall: The study held visit V12 at week 35 and visit V13 at week 47.

Germline-derived CDR1 and CDR2 are MGHRA and YSYEKL. The CDR3 loop spans 15 amino acids. Trimming left V 1 base short and J 3 bases short, with 10 bases between. The protocol was immunoSEQ multiplex PCR, while the TCRdb copy is restricted to in-frame clones and leaves out a portion. This table holds about 50,000 clones, roughly 80% found once. Study-wide results and limits: Pseudoprogression appears to have had no connection to changes in top peripheral T cell clonotypes.

The time point: week 47, end of study. Vaccination comprised doses that each held 300 ug of mutant IDH1 20-mer peptide, plus topical imiquimod. Tumors from donors were new WHO grade 3 or 4 IDH1-mutant astrocytomas with ATRX loss. Regarding this clone: The antigen is not known.

The chain recombines TRBV4-1 with TRBJ1-3, with D uncertain. This material consisted of PBMCs, taken from a glioma patient whose treatment included an IDH1 peptide vaccine. This clonotype was obtained from a man in his forties or fifties with glioma. This chain's CDR3 is CASSQGRRLGNTIYF. The CDR3 region has the DNA TGCGCCAGCAGCCAAGGACGGCGGCTTGGAAACACCATATATTTT.